This T cell receptor beta chain originates from a study of blood T cells in healthy people across ages. The germline V and J ends were trimmed by 7 bases and 2 bases, with 15 bases remaining between them. The CDR3 is 15 amino acids. The V gene's germline CDR1 is SEHNR and CDR2 FQNEAQ (reference sequence). A second PCR, run for roughly 7 to 11 cycles, used a sample-barcoded 5' primer plus a J-beta primer mix. Template switching added a 12-random-nucleotide identifier to every cDNA molecule. MiXCR, applied by TCRdb to the 5' RACE reads, yields one record per CDR3 protein. The sample shows 730,000 or so distinct CDR3 sequences, around 43% of them seen only once.

Sequenced material: blood. This receptor was obtained from a man aged 80 or over in good health. The chain joins TRBV7-9 to TRBJ2-1; the D gene is possibly TRBD1 (5 bases). Written as DNA, the CDR3 is TGTGCCAGCACACTGTCTGGGGCCACCTACAATGAGCAGTTCTTC. This encodes CASTLSGATYNEQFF. The entire variable domain, with the rest obtained from reference TRBV7-9 and TRBJ2-1, is as follows: DTGVSQNPRHKITKRGQNVTFRCDPISEHNRLYWYRQTLGQGPEFLTYFQNEAQLEKSRLLSDRFSAERPKGSFSTLEIQRTEQGDSAMYLCASTLSGATYNEQFFGPGTRLTVL.